The 20 T cell receptor beta chains below were found in one sample sequenced in a study of T cells in Graves' hyperthyroidism and ophthalmopathy. RNA transcripts yielded amplified TCR beta CDR3 regions. The HTBI set primed first-round TCR CDR3 RT-PCR. In TCRdb, the multiplex PCR reads were re-called with MiXCR into one record per CDR3 protein. The repertoire has about 560,000 distinct CDR3 sequences, 16% of them found once; the top ten carry 15% to 20%. What was sequenced was blood. These receptors were collected from a young woman with Graves' hyperthyroidism.

This clonotype was detected a few times. This chain connects TRBV19 to TRBJ1-4; 8 bases are shared with TRBD1. Germline CDR1 is LNHDA and CDR2 is SQIVND (reference sequence). Losses at the gene ends were 4 bases for V and 7 bases for J; bases not matched to a gene: 14. CDR3 length equals 17 residues. CDR3 sequence: CASSTTYLTGEGEKLFF. The DNA for the CDR3 is TGTGCCAGTAGTACCACCTATTTGACAGGGGAAGGTGAAAAACTGTTTTTT.

In this sample, this clonotype turned up many times. This sequence joins TRBV12-3 or TRBV12-4 and TRBJ1-1; the match to TRBD1 covers 12 bases. CDR3 length: 15 amino acids. V was clipped by 2 bases and J by 8 bases; unmatched bases: 6. In DNA form, the CDR3 reads TGTGCCAGCAGTTTAAGGGACAGGGGGCCCGGGGAAGCTTTCTTT. Translating gives CASSLRDRGPGEAFF.

This clonotype was seen a handful of times. This chain connects TRBV7-2 to TRBJ1-5; no clear D. The V gene lost 6 bases and the J gene lost 2 bases, with 14 bases spanning the gap. CDR1 and CDR2 from the germline V gene are SGHTA and FQGNSA. The CDR3 extends over 15 amino acids. The CDR3, as DNA: TGTGCCAGCAGTTCTCTGGCGCGAGGCAATCAGCCCCAGCATTTT. Amino acid sequence: CASSSLARGNQPQHF.

This clonotype was recorded at least ten times. This chain joins TRBV10-3 and TRBJ1-1, with D uncertain. V was cut by 2 bases and J by 4 bases, with 2 bases left in between. The germline V gene has CDR1 ENHRY and CDR2 SYGVKD. This CDR3 has 11 residues. CDR3 sequence: CAISESTEAFF. The CDR3 nucleotides read TGTGCCATCAGTGAGAGCACTGAAGCTTTCTTT.

This chain links TRBV5-6 with TRBJ2-7, with D possibly being TRBD1 or TRBD2 (5 bases each). The germline V gene encodes CDR1 SGHDT and CDR2 YYEEEE. V lost 0 bases and J lost 5, with 15 bases in between. The CDR3 is 15 residues long. The CDR3 sequence: CASSLAGAGIHEQYF. The CDR3, as DNA: TGTGCCAGCAGCTTGGCCGGGGCAGGGATTCACGAGCAGTACTTC.

The table lists this clonotype with many counts. This rearrangement joins TRBV7-9 to TRBJ1-2; D unclear. Germline V lookup: CDR1 SEHNR, CDR2 FQNEAQ (reference sequence). The CDR3 has 15 residues. The germline V and J ends were trimmed by 5 bases and 2 bases, with 15 bases remaining between them. CDR3 loop: CASSPSGLDNYGYTF. CDR3 DNA: TGTGCCAGCAGCCCTAGTGGGTTAGACAACTATGGCTACACCTTC.

The V gene is TRBV6-5, the J gene TRBJ1-5; tentatively, D is TRBD1 (5 bases). This CDR3 has 15 residues. The V gene's germline CDR1 is MNHEY and CDR2 SVGAGI. Deletions cut 0 bases from V and 7 bases from J, with 13 bases between. The CDR3, as DNA: TGTGCCAGCAGTTACTCGGGGTTGAAGGGGCAGCCCCAGCATTTT. Translation: CASSYSGLKGQPQHF.

This clonotype has ten or more counts. The chain couples TRBV2 to TRBJ2-1; either TRBD1 or TRBD2 may supply D (7 bases each). The CDR3 runs 13 residues. V was shortened by 3 bases and J by 13 bases, with 16 bases between the two germline ends. Germline V gives CDR1 SNHLY, CDR2 FYNNEI. The chain's CDR3 is CASSEGRGGSQFF. DNA of the CDR3: TGTGCCAGCAGTGAGGGCAGGGGGGGATCCCAGTTCTTC.

The CDR3 region is CASSLSPRLAGNSGANVLTF. The CDR3 DNA reads as TGTGCCAGCAGTTTATCTCCTCGACTAGCGGGGAACTCTGGGGCCAACGTCCTGACTTTC. The chain combines TRBV27 with TRBJ2-6, with 11 bases lining up with TRBD2. The ends lost 0 bases at V and 0 bases at J; junction bases unmatched: 7. CDR1 and CDR2 from the germline V gene are MNHEY and SMNVEV (reference sequence). The CDR3 totals 20 residues.

The sample holds a few counts of this clonotype. The chain uses TRBV9 and TRBJ1-6, with no clear D. The germline V gene has CDR1 SGDLS and CDR2 YYNGEE. V lost 3 bases and J lost 7, with 20 bases in between. The CDR3 is 17 amino acids. The CDR3 spells CASSAARTLRMNSPLHF. In DNA form, the CDR3 reads TGTGCCAGCAGCGCCGCTCGGACCTTAAGGATGAATTCACCCCTCCACTTT.

This clonotype occurred a few times. V gene TRBV6-5 combines with J gene TRBJ1-1, with D uncertain. Germline V gene lookup returns CDR1 MNHEY and CDR2 SVGAGI. Trimming shortened V by 0 bases and J by 4 bases, and 12 bases separated the two germline ends. The CDR3 has 15 amino acids. For the CDR3, the DNA is TGTGCCAGCAGTTACTCTTTTTGGACTCCCACTGAAGCTTTCTTT. It encodes CASSYSFWTPTEAFF.

This clonotype was seen more than once but under ten times. J is TRBJ2-2 and V is TRBV2, with D hard to call. The CDR3 consists of 15 residues. V was pared by 2 bases and J by 6 bases, with 13 bases between. In germline, CDR1 is SNHLY, CDR2 FYNNEI. CDR3 sequence reads: CASSEILGIAGELFF. The CDR3 region has the DNA TGTGCCAGCAGTGAAATCCTGGGGATCGCCGGGGAGCTGTTTTTT. Complete variable domain (other parts from reference TRBV2 and TRBJ2-2): EPEVTQTPSHQVTQMGQEVILRCVPISNHLYFYWYRQILGQKVEFLVSFYNNEISEKSEIFDDQFSVERPDGSNFTLKIRSTKLEDSAMYFCASSEILGIAGELFFGEGSRLTVL.

The rearrangement uses TRBV30 and TRBJ2-7, with D perhaps matching TRBD1 (7 bases). V lost 3 bases and J lost 2, with 23 bases in between. The CDR3 consists of 17 residues. Per the germline V gene, CDR1 is GTSNPN and CDR2 is SVGIG (reference sequence). CDR3 bases: TGTGCCTGGAGAAGCGACACGGAGGGGGCATCGACCTACGAGCAGTACTTC. Amino acid sequence: CAWRSDTEGASTYEQYF.

The V gene is TRBV5-1, the J gene TRBJ1-2, with a tentative D call TRBD1 (5 bases). Trimming removed 4 bases at V and 6 bases at J, with 13 bases between. Germline V gives CDR1 SGHRS, CDR2 YFSETQ. The CDR3 is made up of 13 amino acids. This chain's CDR3 is CASSQDNSHGYTF. The CDR3, as DNA: TGCGCCAGCAGCCAGGACAATTCCCATGGCTACACCTTC. Full variable domain (rest looked up from reference TRBV5-1 and TRBJ1-2): KAGVTQTPRYLIKTRGQQVTLSCSPISGHRSVSWYQQTPGQGLQFLFEYFSETQRNKGNFPGRFSGRQFSNSRSEMNVSTLELGDSALYLCASSQDNSHGYTFGSGTRLTVV.

This clonotype appeared many times. The rearrangement joins TRBV6-2 or TRBV6-3 to TRBJ1-5; 7 bases agree with TRBD1. After removal of 6 bases from V and 0 bases from J, the junction contained 17 bases not matched to a gene. The CDR3 contains 19 residues. Germline CDR1 reads MNHEY; CDR2 reads SVGEGT. The CDR3 here is CASSYKNGTEIPSNQPQHF. The CDR3 region has the DNA TGTGCCAGCAGCTACAAAAACGGGACAGAAATCCCTAGCAATCAGCCCCAGCATTTT.

In regard to this clonotype: The germline gene is not matched at one end of the junction; a read error may be the cause. V and J are TRBV3-1 and TRBJ2-7; D unclear. This CDR3 region has 16 residues. Germline lookup yields CDR1 LGHDT and CDR2 YNNKEL (reference sequence). Here the CDR3 reads CASSQSGRSSSCEQYF. CDR3 nucleotide sequence: TGTGCCAGCAGCCAATCCGGCCGGTCGTCCTCCTGCGAGCAGTACTTC.

This chain uses TRBV18 with TRBJ1-1, with no clear D. Germline CDR1 is KGHSH and CDR2 is LQKENI. V was shortened by 1 base and J by 0 bases, with 12 bases between the two germline ends. The CDR3 length is 16 residues. CDR3 bases: TGTGCCAGCTCACCACTTACGGCCAGCATGAACACTGAAGCTTTCTTT. This sequence encodes CASSPLTASMNTEAFF.

At least ten counts were recorded for this clonotype. The chain employs TRBV2 and TRBJ2-4, with 9 bases identical to TRBD1. Looked up from germline, CDR1 is SNHLY and CDR2 is FYNNEI. V lost 4 bases and J lost 3; bases outside the gene matches: 7. The CDR3 sequence is 16 residues long. CDR3 DNA sequence: TGTGCCAGCAGTGGCCGATGGACAGGGGTCAAAAACATTCAGTACTTC. This encodes CASSGRWTGVKNIQYF.

This clonotype was seen only a few times. A much larger clone is a single base away; this may be a read error. The V gene is TRBV11-3, the J gene TRBJ1-5; TRBD1 is a possible D gene (6 bases). Germline CDR1 SGHNT, CDR2 YENEEA. This CDR3 has 13 amino acids. The V end lost 5 bases, the J end lost 2 bases, and 7 bases lay between the germline ends. CDR3: CASSKGGNQPQHF. Written as DNA, the CDR3 is TGTGCCAGCAGCAAGGGGGGCAATCAGCCCCAGCATTTT.

This clonotype turned up a few times. The DNA for the CDR3 is TGTGCCAGCAGTGAACGGGCCATGGGGGATTACAATGAGCAGTTCTTC. Its translation is CASSERAMGDYNEQFF. The chain couples TRBV6-1 to TRBJ2-1; D is perhaps TRBD1 or TRBD2 (5 bases each). V was pared by 2 bases and J by 4 bases, with 15 bases between. The CDR3 is 16 residues long. CDR1 is MNHNS, CDR2 SASEGT, per germline.